This T cell receptor beta chain was recovered during a study of T cell responses to AZD1222 COVID-19 vaccine. Concerning this clone itself: Antigen: not known.

Points from the study as a whole: Spike-wide coverage was observed for vaccine-associated CD4 TCRs, with dominant responses at 160-218 and 743-854. Repertoires were collected only later (after the peak T cell response had occurred). At baseline, seropositivity was found in only a handful of AZD1222 recipients.

Produced via immunoSEQ multiplex PCR; TCRdb's table is partial and in-frame only. The top ten hold about 2.5% of the sample, which has approximately 110,000 clones, about 85% seen once. V was pared by 4 bases and J by 10 bases, with 9 bases of the junction left unmatched. The germline V gene has CDR1 SGDLS and CDR2 YYNGEE. The CDR3 is 15 residues long. Sample: peripheral blood, taken 28 days after the second AZD1222 dose. The clonotype was recovered from an adult who received the AZD1222 COVID-19 vaccine. The V and J genes are TRBV9 and TRBJ2-1, with 12 bases matching TRBD2. The CDR3 DNA follows: TGTGCCAGCAGCCCGTCTAGCGGGAGGGCCGAAGAGCAGTTCTTC. As protein: CASSPSSGRAEEQFF.